This is a list of T cell receptor beta chains from one sample in a study of vaccination effects on CD4 cells after COVID-19. No antigen has been assigned to these receptors. Libraries were prepared by immunoSEQ multiplex PCR; TCRdb keeps only in-frame clonotypes and omits some of them. The sample carries approximately 12,000 clones, roughly 70% recorded once. Specimen: CD4+ T cells from PBMCs cultured with SARS-CoV-2 spike peptides, collected after COVID-19 vaccination. Receptors were obtained from a human donor who received a COVID-19 vaccine. The CDR3 runs from the conserved cysteine through the conserved F or W. A D gene is named only where the DNA matches it firmly. Clone size, where shown, is once, few, many, or a class for clones that have expanded.

d_call: TRBD2
clone_size: few
v_call: TRBV7-2
j_call: TRBJ2-3
cdr3_nt: TGTGCCAGCAGCTTAGTAGGCGGGGGGGCAACAGATACGCAGTATTTT
cdr3_aa: CASSLVGGGATDTQYF

d_call: -
clone_size: -
v_call: TRBV19
j_call: TRBJ2-3
cdr3_nt: TGTGCCAGTAGCCGCCTCCTAGCGACAGATACGCAGTATTTT
cdr3_aa: CASSRLLATDTQYF

d_call: -
clone_size: -
v_call: TRBV4-1
j_call: TRBJ2-3
cdr3_nt: TGCGCCAGCAGCCCAGACTCCCACACAGATACGCAGTATTTT
cdr3_aa: CASSPDSHTDTQYF

d_call: TRBD2
clone_size: -
v_call: TRBV5-1
j_call: TRBJ2-2
cdr3_nt: TGCGCCAGCAGCAGGGGGGGACTAGAGCACACCGGGGAGCTGTTTTTT
cdr3_aa: CASSRGGLEHTGELFF

d_call: -
clone_size: -
v_call: TRBV29-1
j_call: TRBJ1-1
cdr3_nt: TGCAGCGCCGTAGTCAATCAGGTGGGCACTGAAGCTTTCTTT
cdr3_aa: CSAVVNQVGTEAFF

d_call: -
clone_size: -
v_call: TRBV6-1
j_call: TRBJ1-2
cdr3_nt: TGTGCCAGCAGTGAAGGCCACAGGGATATGATGTACTTC
cdr3_aa: CASSEGHRDMMYF

d_call: -
clone_size: -
v_call: TRBV7-9
j_call: TRBJ1-1
cdr3_nt: TGTGCCAGCAGCTTGAAGGTGGGGAGCACTGAAGCTTTCTTT
cdr3_aa: CASSLKVGSTEAFF

d_call: TRBD1
clone_size: few
v_call: TRBV7-2
j_call: TRBJ2-7
cdr3_nt: TGTGCCAGCAGCCCAGACAGGGGGCCATCCTACGAGCAGTACTTC
cdr3_aa: CASSPDRGPSYEQYF

d_call: -
clone_size: few
v_call: TRBV30
j_call: TRBJ2-2
cdr3_nt: TGTGCCTGGACCCCCCGAGGCAGGACCACCGGGGAGCTGTTTTTT
cdr3_aa: CAWTPRGRTTGELFF

d_call: TRBD2
clone_size: -
v_call: TRBV6-2/TRBV6-3
j_call: TRBJ2-1
cdr3_nt: TGTGCCAGCAGTGGCCCGGGGCGAGCGGGGGGTTTTGAGCAGTTCTTC
cdr3_aa: CASSGPGRAGGFEQFF

d_call: -
clone_size: -
v_call: TRBV18
j_call: TRBJ1-2
cdr3_nt: TGTGCCAGCTCACCACAGGAGGTTGTTAGCTATGGCTACACCTTC
cdr3_aa: CASSPQEVVSYGYTF

d_call: TRBD1
clone_size: -
v_call: TRBV19
j_call: TRBJ2-7
cdr3_nt: TGTGCCAGTAGCAAAGACAGGGACTCCTACGAGCAGTACTTC
cdr3_aa: CASSKDRDSYEQYF

d_call: TRBD2
clone_size: -
v_call: TRBV5-1
j_call: TRBJ2-5
cdr3_nt: TGCGCCAGCGCGAGCGGGACTAGCGGGGGCTCAGAGACCCAGTACTTC
cdr3_aa: CASASGTSGGSETQYF

d_call: -
clone_size: -
v_call: TRBV7-7
j_call: TRBJ2-5
cdr3_nt: TGTGCTAGCAGCTTATATGAGGGACTAGAGACCCAGTACTTC
cdr3_aa: CASSLYEGLETQYF

d_call: -
clone_size: -
v_call: TRBV6-1
j_call: TRBJ2-1
cdr3_nt: TGTGCCAGCAGTGAAGCTTCGCATGAGCAGTTCTTC
cdr3_aa: CASSEASHEQFF

d_call: -
clone_size: -
v_call: TRBV3-1/TRBV3-2
j_call: TRBJ1-1
cdr3_nt: TGTGCCAGCAGCCAAGATGATAACGGGCCTCTGAACACTGAAGCTTTCTTT
cdr3_aa: CASSQDDNGPLNTEAFF

d_call: TRBD2
clone_size: large
v_call: TRBV6-2/TRBV6-3
j_call: TRBJ2-1
cdr3_nt: TGTGCCAGCAGTTCTCCCGGACTAGCGGGAGGCAATGAGCAGTTCTTC
cdr3_aa: CASSSPGLAGGNEQFF

d_call: -
clone_size: -
v_call: TRBV30
j_call: TRBJ1-5
cdr3_nt: TGTGCCTGGAGTGGAGGGAATAGCAATCAGCCCCAGCATTTT
cdr3_aa: CAWSGGNSNQPQHF

d_call: TRBD1
clone_size: -
v_call: TRBV19
j_call: TRBJ2-5
cdr3_nt: TGTGCCAGTAGTATCGGACAGGGGGCTTATGAGACCCAGTACTTC
cdr3_aa: CASSIGQGAYETQYF

d_call: -
clone_size: -
v_call: TRBV28
j_call: TRBJ1-4
cdr3_nt: TGTGCCAGCAGCCCCATGCTAGGGGGAAAGGAAAAACTGTTTTTT
cdr3_aa: CASSPMLGGKEKLFF

d_call: TRBD2
clone_size: -
v_call: TRBV11-2
j_call: TRBJ2-6
cdr3_nt: TGTGCCAGCAGCTCGGGACTAGGGCGTTCTGGGGCCAACGTCCTGACTTTT
cdr3_aa: CASSSGLGRSGANVLTF

d_call: TRBD1
clone_size: -
v_call: TRBV12-3/TRBV12-4
j_call: TRBJ1-1
cdr3_nt: TGTGCCAGCAGTTCGGACAGGGACACTGAAGCTTTCTTT
cdr3_aa: CASSSDRDTEAFF

d_call: TRBD1
clone_size: -
v_call: TRBV2
j_call: TRBJ1-2
cdr3_nt: TGTGCCAGCAGTCTGGGACAGGGGGCTTACTATGGCTACACCTTC
cdr3_aa: CASSLGQGAYYGYTF

d_call: -
clone_size: -
v_call: TRBV24-1
j_call: TRBJ2-3
cdr3_nt: TGTGCCACCAGTGAAAACACAGATACGCAGTATTTT
cdr3_aa: CATSENTDTQYF

d_call: TRBD1
clone_size: few
v_call: TRBV7-9
j_call: TRBJ2-2
cdr3_nt: TGTGCCAGCCCTGGGACAGGGGGCAGCGCCGGGGAGCTGTTTTTT
cdr3_aa: CASPGTGGSAGELFF

d_call: -
clone_size: few
v_call: TRBV28
j_call: TRBJ1-2
cdr3_nt: TGTGCCAGCAGCCCTTTAGGAGGTTATGGCTACACCTTC
cdr3_aa: CASSPLGGYGYTF

d_call: -
clone_size: -
v_call: TRBV7-2
j_call: TRBJ1-5
cdr3_nt: TGTGCCAGCAGCGGGGACGGCAATCAGCCCCAGCATTTT
cdr3_aa: CASSGDGNQPQHF

d_call: TRBD1
clone_size: -
v_call: TRBV2
j_call: TRBJ2-7
cdr3_nt: TGTGCCAGCAGTGAAGGCGGGACAGGGTACGAGCAGTACTTC
cdr3_aa: CASSEGGTGYEQYF

d_call: -
clone_size: -
v_call: TRBV3-1/TRBV3-2
j_call: TRBJ1-4
cdr3_nt: TGTGCCAGCAGCCGTGGTCCCGGGCCTGAAAAACTGTTTTTT
cdr3_aa: CASSRGPGPEKLFF

d_call: -
clone_size: -
v_call: TRBV25-1
j_call: TRBJ1-6
cdr3_nt: TGTGCCAGCAGTGAATCCGGTAATTCACCCCTCCACTTT
cdr3_aa: CASSESGNSPLHF

d_call: -
clone_size: -
v_call: TRBV13
j_call: TRBJ2-3
cdr3_nt: TGTGCCAGCAGCCCCTCAGCCGATACGCAGTATTTT
cdr3_aa: CASSPSADTQYF

d_call: TRBD1
clone_size: -
v_call: TRBV18
j_call: TRBJ2-1
cdr3_nt: TGTGCCAGCTCATCTCAATCGGACAGGTCCCTTCAGTTCTTC
cdr3_aa: CASSSQSDRSLQFF

d_call: -
clone_size: -
v_call: TRBV6-5
j_call: TRBJ1-1
cdr3_nt: TGTGCCAGCCAGACAAGAGTGAACATGAACACTGAAGCTTTCTTT
cdr3_aa: CASQTRVNMNTEAFF

d_call: -
clone_size: medium-sized
v_call: TRBV9
j_call: TRBJ2-6
cdr3_nt: TGTGCCAGCAGCGTAGAGGCGTCGCCCTCTGGGGCCAACGTCCTGACTTTC
cdr3_aa: CASSVEASPSGANVLTF

d_call: -
clone_size: -
v_call: TRBV7-8
j_call: TRBJ2-7
cdr3_nt: TGTGCCAGCACCTGGGTGGGGCAGGGTGGTTACGAGCAGTACTTC
cdr3_aa: CASTWVGQGGYEQYF

d_call: -
clone_size: few
v_call: TRBV2
j_call: TRBJ2-1
cdr3_nt: TGTGCCAGCAGTGAAGCGTTGGCTGGTGAGCAGTTCTTC
cdr3_aa: CASSEALAGEQFF

d_call: -
clone_size: -
v_call: TRBV5-6
j_call: TRBJ1-5
cdr3_nt: TGTGCCAGCAGCTCAACTGCAGGGCCCCATCAGCCCCAGCATTTT
cdr3_aa: CASSSTAGPHQPQHF

d_call: TRBD1
clone_size: -
v_call: TRBV7-2
j_call: TRBJ1-6
cdr3_nt: TGTGCCAGCAGCTTAAGGCAACAGGGGGTAGGATCACCCCTCCACTTT
cdr3_aa: CASSLRQQGVGSPLHF

d_call: TRBD2
clone_size: -
v_call: TRBV14
j_call: TRBJ2-1
cdr3_nt: TGTGCCAGCAGCCTCTATAGCGGGGGCCGCTCCTACAATGAGCAGTTCTTC
cdr3_aa: CASSLYSGGRSYNEQFF

d_call: -
clone_size: -
v_call: TRBV30
j_call: TRBJ1-1
cdr3_nt: TGTGCCTGGAGCGAGGACTCCGGGCGCTCTGAAGCTTTCTTT
cdr3_aa: CAWSEDSGRSEAFF

d_call: -
clone_size: few
v_call: TRBV2
j_call: TRBJ1-1
cdr3_nt: TGTGCCAGCGCGACAGTCGGAGGAACTGAAGCTTTCTTT
cdr3_aa: CASATVGGTEAFF

d_call: TRBD1
clone_size: once
v_call: TRBV19
j_call: TRBJ1-2
cdr3_nt: TGTGCCAGTAGCTCCCCCCGACAGGGAATCTTCGGCTACACCTTC
cdr3_aa: CASSSPRQGIFGYTF

d_call: -
clone_size: -
v_call: TRBV30
j_call: TRBJ1-2
cdr3_nt: TGTGCCTGGAGGACAAAGGGCAACTATGGCTACACCTTC
cdr3_aa: CAWRTKGNYGYTF

d_call: -
clone_size: -
v_call: TRBV21-1
j_call: TRBJ1-4
cdr3_nt: TGTGCCAGCAGCAAAGCGGGCCCCATGCCGAGGGGCGATGAAAAACTGTTTTTT
cdr3_aa: CASSKAGPMPRGDEKLFF

d_call: TRBD1
clone_size: -
v_call: TRBV19
j_call: TRBJ1-4
cdr3_nt: TGTGCCAGTAGAGAGACAGGGGATGAAAAACTGTTTTTT
cdr3_aa: CASRETGDEKLFF

d_call: TRBD1
clone_size: -
v_call: TRBV28
j_call: TRBJ1-5
cdr3_nt: TGTGCCAGCAGTTTAGCCGGGACAGGCAATCAGCCCCAGCATTTT
cdr3_aa: CASSLAGTGNQPQHF

d_call: -
clone_size: -
v_call: TRBV9
j_call: TRBJ2-7
cdr3_nt: TGTGCCAGCAGCGTAACCCCCGGGACGAAGGACGAGCAGTACTTC
cdr3_aa: CASSVTPGTKDEQYF

d_call: -
clone_size: -
v_call: TRBV27
j_call: TRBJ1-1
cdr3_nt: TGTGCCAGCAGTTTGTCCGGGACCGCGAACACTGAAGCTTTCTTT
cdr3_aa: CASSLSGTANTEAFF

d_call: TRBD1
clone_size: -
v_call: TRBV7-2
j_call: TRBJ2-2
cdr3_nt: TGTGCCAGCAGCCCGGGACAGGCGGCCGGGGAGCTGTTTTTT
cdr3_aa: CASSPGQAAGELFF

d_call: TRBD1
clone_size: medium-sized
v_call: TRBV5-1
j_call: TRBJ2-5
cdr3_nt: TGCGCCAGCAGCTCGACAGGGGGTCAAATCCAAGAGACCCAGTACTTC
cdr3_aa: CASSSTGGQIQETQYF